This TCR beta chain originates from a study of OX40 agonist ivuxolimab in advanced cancers. Study information: Patients' therapy was ivuxolimab, an antibody that acts as an agonist of OX40 (CD134). Six ivuxolimab dose levels, 0.01 to 10 mg/kg, were given intravenously every 2 weeks.

Per the germline V gene, CDR1 is LNHDA and CDR2 is SQIVND (reference sequence). V lost 4 bases and J lost 7; bases outside the gene matches: 12. This CDR3 has 15 amino acids. Using immunoSEQ multiplex PCR, the repertoire was profiled, and TCRdb retains in-frame clones only, with some absent. This sample carries approximately 82,000 clones, roughly 85% of them seen once, and the ten largest clones take around 2.4%. This sequence was found in an adult with an advanced solid tumor such as melanoma, head and neck, liver or kidney cancer. J is TRBJ1-1 and V is TRBV19; TRBD1 aligns across 7 bases. Sequences were derived from CD4+ or CD8+ T cells sorted from blood, sampled in a trial of the OX40 agonist ivuxolimab. This chain's CDR3 is CASSNRGRGIGEAFF. DNA for the CDR3: TGTGCCAGTAGTAACAGGGGAAGGGGGATTGGTGAAGCTTTCTTT. Variable domain in full (rest from reference TRBV19 and TRBJ1-1): DGGITQSPKYLFRKEGQNVTLSCEQNLNHDAMYWYRQDPGQGLRLIYYSQIVNDFQKGDIAEGYSVSREKKESFPLTVTSAQKNPTAFYLCASSNRGRGIGEAFFGQGTRLTVV.